Each of the 8 T cell receptor beta chains below was sequenced from the same sample in a study of CD8+CD57+ T cells in acquired aplastic anemia listed by TCRdb under 2018. The patients picked for sequencing were ones in whom flow cytometry had shown an expansion of CD8+CD57+ cells. TCRdb shows the sequencer as Illumina HiSeq 2000. TCR beta VDJ combination and CDR3 sequence profiling used genomic DNA as the template. TCRdb handled the public reads itself, with Q25 trimming in fastp and clone calling in MiXCR, and kept productive beta chains. Rows are unified per CDR3 protein, each entry keeping the most common DNA and genes. In all, the sample holds about 160,000 distinct CDR3 sequences, and about 50% of those were seen once. Clones ranked in the top ten supply about 31% of the sample. The sample consisted of sorted CD4+, CD8+, or CD8+CD57+ T cells (not recorded which) from PBMCs. Receptors were obtained from a human donor with aplastic anemia.

Many counts were recorded for this clonotype. The rearrangement links TRBV4-1 to TRBJ2-7, with 8 bases identical to TRBD1. This CDR3 contains 16 residues. The germline gives CDR1 MGHRA, CDR2 YSYEKL. Trimming removed 2 bases from V and 7 bases from J; junction bases left unmatched: 13. This CDR3 reads CASSQLPSDRAEEQYF. The CDR3 DNA sequence: TGCGCCAGCAGCCAACTCCCCTCGGACAGGGCGGAGGAGCAGTACTTC.

This clonotype was picked up many times. This chain joins TRBV13 and TRBJ2-7, with D perhaps TRBD2 (6 bases). Per the germline V gene, CDR1 is PRHDT and CDR2 is FYEKMQ (reference sequence). This CDR3 region has 13 residues. V was shortened by 5 bases and J by 2 bases, with 10 bases between the two germline ends. CDR3 loop: CASSPGLPYEQYF. The DNA for the CDR3 is TGTGCCAGCAGCCCCGGACTACCCTACGAGCAGTACTTC.

Concerning this clonotype: A much larger clone sits a single nucleotide away, making a read error possible. The chain combines TRBV11-2 with TRBJ2-5; 7 bases agree with TRBD2. The germline V gene encodes CDR1 SGHAT and CDR2 FQNNGV. The CDR3 is made up of 16 amino acids. V shed 8 bases and J 2 bases; nucleotides not matched to a gene: 14. This CDR3 is CASSPGREGPQETQYF. DNA for the CDR3: TGTGCCAGCTCCCCTGGTAGGGAGGGTCCTCAAGAGACCCAGTACTTC.

This chain uses TRBV5-1 with TRBJ1-1, with 8 bases aligning to TRBD1. The CDR3 extends over 14 amino acids. The germline gives CDR1 SGHRS, CDR2 YFSETQ. Losses at the gene ends were 4 bases for V and 1 base for J; bases not matched to a gene: 3. In DNA form, the CDR3 reads TGCGCCAGCAGCGAACAGGGGGGGAACACTGAAGCTTTCTTT. Amino acid sequence: CASSEQGGNTEAFF. The full variable domain, completed using reference TRBV5-1 and TRBJ1-1, is KAGVTQTPRYLIKTRGQQVTLSCSPISGHRSVSWYQQTPGQGLQFLFEYFSETQRNKGNFPGRFSGRQFSNSRSEMNVSTLELGDSALYLCASSEQGGNTEAFFGQGTRLTVV.

This clonotype has ten or more counts. The chain is built from TRBV7-2 and TRBJ2-7, with D perhaps assigned TRBD1 or TRBD2 (5 bases each). This CDR3 has 13 amino acids. Germline-derived CDR1 and CDR2 are SGHTA and FQGNSA. V was pared by 4 bases and J by 3 bases, with 10 bases between. CDR3 loop: CASSSGRLYEQYF. In DNA form, the CDR3 reads TGTGCCAGCAGCTCGGGGCGCCTCTACGAGCAGTACTTC.

This clonotype was counted at least ten times. V usage is TRBV20-1 and J usage is TRBJ2-1; TRBD1 matches at 10 bases. The CDR3 is made up of 14 amino acids. With V trimmed by 3 bases and J by 4 bases, 3 bases remained unmatched. The germline V gene has CDR1 DFQATT and CDR2 SNEGSKA (reference sequence). In DNA form, the CDR3 reads TGCAGTGCTAGCGGGACAGGGGATTACAATGAGCAGTTCTTC. This translates into CSASGTGDYNEQFF.

This clonotype showed up many times. V usage is TRBV5-1 and J usage is TRBJ2-3; unclear D gene. This CDR3 has 14 amino acids. The germline CDR1 and CDR2 sequences are SGHRS and YFSETQ. V lost 6 bases to trimming and J lost 4 bases, with 15 bases between them. CDR3 DNA: TGCGCCAGCAAGGGTAGCTCTAATCCAGATACGCAGTATTTT. This encodes CASKGSSNPDTQYF.

DNA for the CDR3: TGTGCCAGCAGCCAAGATCCTCGGGAAAATTCACCCCTCCACTTT. Amino acid sequence: CASSQDPRENSPLHF. The rearrangement links TRBV3-1 to TRBJ1-6, with no clear D. In germline, CDR1 is LGHDT, CDR2 YNNKEL (reference sequence). This CDR3 region has 15 residues. V lost 0 bases and J lost 7, with 10 bases in between.